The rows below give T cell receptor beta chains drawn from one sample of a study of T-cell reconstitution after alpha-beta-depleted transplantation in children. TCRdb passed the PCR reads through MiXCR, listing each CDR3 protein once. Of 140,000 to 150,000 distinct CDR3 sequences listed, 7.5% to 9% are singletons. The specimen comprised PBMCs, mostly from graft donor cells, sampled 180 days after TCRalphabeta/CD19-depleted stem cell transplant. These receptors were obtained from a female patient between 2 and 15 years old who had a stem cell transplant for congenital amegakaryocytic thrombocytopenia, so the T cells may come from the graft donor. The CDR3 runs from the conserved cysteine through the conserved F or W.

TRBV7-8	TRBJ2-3	CASSLYLTSGSTDTQYF
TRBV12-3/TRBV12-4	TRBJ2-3	CASSYTSGYTDTQYF
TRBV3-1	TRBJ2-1	CASSQDFYTLYNEQFF
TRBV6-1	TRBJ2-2	CASSEAGQGTGELFF
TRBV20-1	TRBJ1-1	CSAFTGDAATNTEAFF
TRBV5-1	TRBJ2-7	CASSLEGFISYEQYF
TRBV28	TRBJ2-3	CASSLSQLGGADTQYF
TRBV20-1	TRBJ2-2	CSARYLSGTSNTGELFF
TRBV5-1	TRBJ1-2	CASSLGSGIYGYTF
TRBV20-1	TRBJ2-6	CSALSTLTSSGAGANVLTF
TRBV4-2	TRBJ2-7	CASSQFQCGTSEEEQYF
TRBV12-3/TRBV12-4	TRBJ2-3	CASSSQLAGGADTQYF
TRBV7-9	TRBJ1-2	CASTLFSLDGGYTF
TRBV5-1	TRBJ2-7	CASSRDGTYEQYF
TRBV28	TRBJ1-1	CASTVNTEAFF
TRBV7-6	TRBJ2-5	CASSSRGQGRETQYF
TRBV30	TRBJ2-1	CAWSAQQGSYNEQFF
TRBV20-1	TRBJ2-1	CSARDLRGLGNYNEQFF
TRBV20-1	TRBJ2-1	CSARVTSGSSYNEQFF
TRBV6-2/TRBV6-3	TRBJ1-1	CASEGALNTEAFF
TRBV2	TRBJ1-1	CASSRDRKNTEAFF
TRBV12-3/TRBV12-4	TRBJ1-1	CASSPTGRATEAFF
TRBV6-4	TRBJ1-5	CASIYNRMDQPQHF
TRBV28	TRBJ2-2	CASSLLNSFWDRDTGELFF
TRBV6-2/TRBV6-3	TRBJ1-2	CASSYSIPGLGAGSNYGYTF
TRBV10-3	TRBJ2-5	CAIKGLEVQETQYF
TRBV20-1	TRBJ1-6	CSRDSLHSPLHF
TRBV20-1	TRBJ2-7	CSARELRTKYWQYF
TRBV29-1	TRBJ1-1	CSVELQGPLEAFF
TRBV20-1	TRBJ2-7	CSAREDRIRYEQYF
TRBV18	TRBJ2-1	CASSPRGLAGAGEQFF
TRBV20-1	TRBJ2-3	CSASKREGTDTQYF
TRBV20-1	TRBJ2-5	CSARDSGRETQYF
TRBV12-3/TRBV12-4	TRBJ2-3	CASSRDREDTQYF
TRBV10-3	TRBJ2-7	CAISEGLDTSRQYF
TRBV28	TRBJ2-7	CASSFPDRPYEQYF
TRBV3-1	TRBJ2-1	CASSPRRETYNEQFF
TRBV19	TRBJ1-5	CASSNGVSAQPQHF
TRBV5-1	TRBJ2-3	CASSNPGRTDTQYF
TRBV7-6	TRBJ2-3	CASSLATFTDTQYF
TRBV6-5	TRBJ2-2	CASSYPTSGVANTGELFF
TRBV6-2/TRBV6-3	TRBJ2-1	CSSSRPQGSSYNEQFF
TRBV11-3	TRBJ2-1	CASSLGLAGGDEQFF
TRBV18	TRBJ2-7	CASSPWGTGSYEQYF